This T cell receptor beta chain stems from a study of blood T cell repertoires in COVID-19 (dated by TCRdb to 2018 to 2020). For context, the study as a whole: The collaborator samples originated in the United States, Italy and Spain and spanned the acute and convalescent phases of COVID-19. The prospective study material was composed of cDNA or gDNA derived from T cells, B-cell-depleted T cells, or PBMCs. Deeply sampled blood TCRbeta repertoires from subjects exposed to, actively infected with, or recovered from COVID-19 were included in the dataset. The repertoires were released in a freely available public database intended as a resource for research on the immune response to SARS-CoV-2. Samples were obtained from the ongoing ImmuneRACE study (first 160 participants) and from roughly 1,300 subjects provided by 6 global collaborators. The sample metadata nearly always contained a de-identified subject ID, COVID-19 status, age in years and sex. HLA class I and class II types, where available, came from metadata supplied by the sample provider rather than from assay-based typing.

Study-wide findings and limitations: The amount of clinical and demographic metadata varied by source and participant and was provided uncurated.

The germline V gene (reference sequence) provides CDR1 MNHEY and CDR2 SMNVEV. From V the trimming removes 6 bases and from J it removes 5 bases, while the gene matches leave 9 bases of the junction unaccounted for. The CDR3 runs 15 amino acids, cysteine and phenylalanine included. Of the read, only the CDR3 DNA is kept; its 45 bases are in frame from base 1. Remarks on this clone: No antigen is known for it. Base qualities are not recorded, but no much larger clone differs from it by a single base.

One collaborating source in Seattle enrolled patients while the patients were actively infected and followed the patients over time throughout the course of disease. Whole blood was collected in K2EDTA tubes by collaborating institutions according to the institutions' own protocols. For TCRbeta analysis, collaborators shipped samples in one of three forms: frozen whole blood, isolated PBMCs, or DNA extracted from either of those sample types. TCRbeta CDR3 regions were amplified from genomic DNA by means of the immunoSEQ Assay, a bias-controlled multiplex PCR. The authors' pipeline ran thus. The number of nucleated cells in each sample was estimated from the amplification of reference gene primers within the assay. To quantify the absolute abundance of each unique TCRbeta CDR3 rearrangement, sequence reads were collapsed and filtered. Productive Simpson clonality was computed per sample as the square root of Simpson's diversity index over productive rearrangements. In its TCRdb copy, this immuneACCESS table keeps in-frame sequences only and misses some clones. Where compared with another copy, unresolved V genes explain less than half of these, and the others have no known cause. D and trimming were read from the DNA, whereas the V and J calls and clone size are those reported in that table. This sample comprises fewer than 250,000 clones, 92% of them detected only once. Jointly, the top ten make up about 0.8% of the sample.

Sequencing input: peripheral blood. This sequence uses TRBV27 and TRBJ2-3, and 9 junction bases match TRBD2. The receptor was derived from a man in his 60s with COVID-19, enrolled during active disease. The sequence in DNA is TGTGCCAGCAGGACTTTAGCGGGGGAGGGAGATACGCAGTATTTT. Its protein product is CASRTLAGEGDTQYF.